The clone carrying this T cell receptor (beta chain) was seen ten or more times. Researchers took RNA transcripts and amplified the TCR beta CDR3 regions from them. The primer set for the first-round RT-PCR of the TCR CDR3 was HTBI. One entry per CDR3 protein, called by TCRdb with MiXCR from the multiplex PCR reads. The sample carries fewer than 400,000 distinct CDR3 sequences, more than 13% recorded once. The V end lost 2 bases, the J end lost 5 bases, and 9 bases lay between the germline ends. Germline V lookup: CDR1 SEHNR, CDR2 FQNEAQ (reference sequence). The CDR3 has 13 residues. This entry is derived from a study of T cells in Graves' hyperthyroidism and ophthalmopathy. Across the study: At initial diagnosis, before any treatment had begun, peripheral blood was obtained.

Ophthalmopathy patients had Clinical Activity Score at least 3, NOSPECS grade at least 4, duration under 3 months. Patients having uncontrolled infection, another autoimmune disease, pregnancy or lactation were not included. The PBMCs were taken from under 12 ml of fresh peripheral blood. This clonotype was obtained from a man over 45 with Graves' ophthalmopathy. The sample consisted of blood. The genes are TRBV7-9 and TRBJ2-5; D is ambiguous. DNA for the CDR3: TGTGCCAGCAGCTTACCCCTTCGGGAGACCCAGTACTTC. It encodes CASSLPLRETQYF.